Following are 29 T cell receptor beta chains from one sample sequenced in a study of CD8+ T cells in alopecia areata (dated by TCRdb to between 2017 and 2018). Explained via the paper, the time point label denotes: more than three weeks on oral tofacitinib. Taken with the paper, the label for treatment or condition translates to: oral pan-JAK inhibitor, 5-10 mg twice daily. Library construction relied on the immunoSEQ multiplex PCR assay. To provide template for TCR sequencing, every sample had RNA extracted and reverse transcribed into cDNA. TCRdb's version of the immuneACCESS table is confined to in-frame rearrangements and falls short of the full clone set. An unresolved V gene accounts for under half of the shortfall where checked; the remainder is of unknown origin. The sample yields some 98,000 clones; roughly 64% were counted once. The top ten clones comprise around 15% of the sample. The sequenced sample was CD8+ T cells sorted from blood, obtained at week 4, from a patient treated with tofacitinib. These receptors were collected from a human donor with alopecia areata.

This sequence joins TRBV7-9 and TRBJ2-1, with 7 bases fitting TRBD2. CDR3 length equals 15 residues. The V gene end was trimmed by 5 bases and the J gene end by 8 bases; junction bases not matched to a gene: 12. CDR1 is SEHNR and CDR2 is FQNEAQ in the germline V gene (reference sequence). Written as DNA, the CDR3 is TGTGCCAGCAGCCAGGCCGTAGCGGGCACCCATGAGCAGTTCTTC. It translates to CASSQAVAGTHEQFF. The full variable domain, with the rest looked up from reference TRBV7-9 and TRBJ2-1, is DTGVSQNPRHKITKRGQNVTFRCDPISEHNRLYWYRQTLGQGPEFLTYFQNEAQLEKSRLLSDRFSAERPKGSFSTLEIQRTEQGDSAMYLCASSQAVAGTHEQFFGPGTRLTVL.

This clone was observed a few times. J is TRBJ1-1 and V is TRBV27; D is perhaps TRBD1 (6 bases). V was trimmed by 5 bases and J by 4 bases, leaving 11 bases between them. CDR1 is MNHEY and CDR2 is SMNVEV in the germline V gene (reference sequence). CDR3 length: 13 residues. CDR3 sequence reads: CASSPQGPTEAFF. The DNA for the CDR3 is TGTGCCAGCAGTCCTCAGGGGCCCACTGAAGCTTTCTTT.

This clone was found a few times. The CDR3 loop reads CASSLGPAQPQHF. CDR3 DNA: TGTGCCAGCAGTTTGGGTCCGGCACAGCCCCAGCATTTT. J is TRBJ1-5 and V is TRBV27; D is unresolved. This CDR3 contains 13 residues. The V gene's germline CDR1 is MNHEY and CDR2 SMNVEV (reference sequence). Trimming removed 3 bases at V and 7 bases at J, with 10 bases between.

The CDR3 reads CASSLYLAGASSQETQYF. The DNA of the CDR3 is TGTGCCAGCAGTTTATATCTAGCGGGAGCCTCCAGCCAAGAGACCCAGTACTTC. The V gene is TRBV28, the J gene TRBJ2-5, with 10 nucleotides matching TRBD2. Germline CDR1 MDHEN, CDR2 SYDVKM. CDR3 length: 18 amino acids. The J segment lost 1 base and the V segment lost 1 base, leaving 9 bases of the junction unmatched.

This clone has a single count. J is TRBJ2-7 and V is TRBV19; 9 nucleotides match TRBD1. The CDR3 runs to 14 residues. Germline V gene sequence: CDR1 LNHDA, CDR2 SQIVND (reference sequence). Trimming took 5 bases from V and 2 from J; bases not matched to a gene: 4. The CDR3 bases are TGTGCCAGTAGTCCGGGACAGGGCGCCTACGAGCAGTACTTC. Translation gives CASSPGQGAYEQYF. Full variable domain (missing parts from reference TRBV19 and TRBJ2-7): DGGITQSPKYLFRKEGQNVTLSCEQNLNHDAMYWYRQDPGQGLRLIYYSQIVNDFQKGDIAEGYSVSREKKESFPLTVTSAQKNPTAFYLCASSPGQGAYEQYFGPGTRLTVT.

This chain's CDR3 is CSVEDRVSTNEKLFF. The DNA of the CDR3 is TGCAGCGTTGAGGACAGGGTGTCGACTAATGAAAAACTGTTTTTT. The chain has TRBV29-1 and TRBJ1-4; 8 bases match TRBD1. Per germline, CDR1 SQVTM and CDR2 ANQGSEA. The CDR3 loop spans 15 amino acids. Trimming cost V 3 bases and J 2 bases; bases outside gene matches: 5. The whole variable domain, remainder taken from reference TRBV29-1 and TRBJ1-4, is SAVISQKPSRDICQRGTSLTIQCQVDSQVTMMFWYRQQPGQSLTLIATANQGSEATYESGFVIDKFPISRPNLTFSTLTVSNMSPEDSSIYLCSVEDRVSTNEKLFFGSGTQLSVL.

The rearrangement joins TRBV11-1 to TRBJ1-2; no reliable D call. The germline V gene encodes CDR1 SGHAT and CDR2 FQDESV (reference sequence). V lost 4 bases and J lost 3, with 9 bases in between. The CDR3 contains 13 residues. CDR3 sequence reads: CASSWGNYYGYTF. The CDR3 DNA sequence: TGTGCCAGCAGCTGGGGAAATTACTATGGCTACACCTTC.

This chain links TRBV5-6 with TRBJ1-2; D is undetermined. V was pared by 0 bases and J by 8 bases, with 5 bases between. CDR1 and CDR2 from the germline V gene are SGHDT and YYEEEE. The CDR3 runs 11 residues. CDR3 region: CASSLGVGYTF. DNA of the CDR3: TGTGCCAGCAGCTTGGGGGTAGGCTACACCTTC.

The chain has TRBV27 and TRBJ1-6, with 7 bases fitting TRBD1. The length of the CDR3 is 16 residues. The ends lost 6 bases at V and 2 bases at J; junction bases unmatched: 7. The germline CDR1 and CDR2 sequences are MNHEY and SMNVEV (reference sequence). CDR3 sequence: CASRQGLYPYNSPLHF. CDR3 sequence (DNA): TGTGCCAGCAGACAGGGGCTCTACCCCTATAATTCACCCCTCCACTTT.

V gene TRBV25-1 combines with J gene TRBJ2-7; 9 bases map to TRBD1. The CDR3 has 13 residues. Losses at the gene ends were 6 bases for V and 7 bases for J; bases not matched to a gene: 7. Per germline, CDR1 MGHDK and CDR2 SYGVNS. In nucleotides, the CDR3 is TGTGCCAGCAGAAGGGACAGGGAGAGGGAGCAGTACTTC. It codes for CASRRDREREQYF.

This clone turned up a few times. The gene calls are TRBV25-1 and TRBJ1-6, with unresolved D. In germline, CDR1 is MGHDK, CDR2 SYGVNS. V was clipped by 2 bases and J by 11 bases, with 7 bases between them. This CDR3 contains 12 residues. The CDR3 region is CASSEGRAPLHF. CDR3 sequence (DNA): TGTGCCAGCAGTGAAGGGCGTGCACCCCTCCACTTT.

The chain combines TRBV29-1 with TRBJ2-3; D remains unclear. The ends were cut back, 6 bases at V and 8 bases at J, with 15 bases in the middle. The CDR3 runs to 12 residues. Germline loops: CDR1 SQVTM, CDR2 ANQGSEA. Here the CDR3 reads CSVETDGRTQYF. CDR3 sequence (DNA): TGCAGCGTCGAAACAGACGGACGTACGCAGTATTTT.

This clone was observed a few times. The chain employs TRBV4-1 and TRBJ2-7; TRBD1 matches 7 bases. CDR1 is MGHRA, CDR2 YSYEKL, per germline. After removal of 4 bases from V and 0 bases from J, the junction contained 12 bases not matched to a gene. The CDR3 totals 17 residues. The CDR3 is CASSPLAGQEASYEQYF. The CDR3 DNA reads TGCGCCAGCAGCCCCCTGGCAGGACAGGAGGCCTCCTACGAGCAGTACTTC.

This chain uses TRBV7-9 with TRBJ1-5, with TRBD1 identical over 7 bases. J was trimmed by 9 bases and V by 5 bases; bases with no gene match: 7. CDR3 length: 13 residues. Looked up from germline, CDR1 is SEHNR and CDR2 is FQNEAQ (reference sequence). The CDR3 is CASSPTGRPPQHF. The CDR3 DNA sequence: TGTGCCAGCAGCCCGACAGGGAGGCCGCCCCAGCATTTT. The whole variable domain, remainder taken from reference TRBV7-9 and TRBJ1-5, is DTGVSQNPRHKITKRGQNVTFRCDPISEHNRLYWYRQTLGQGPEFLTYFQNEAQLEKSRLLSDRFSAERPKGSFSTLEIQRTEQGDSAMYLCASSPTGRPPQHFGDGTRLSIL.

The CDR3 DNA follows: TGTGCCAGCAGCTTAGATGGAGCTCTCGAGCAGTACTTC. Translating gives CASSLDGALEQYF. V gene TRBV7-6 combines with J gene TRBJ2-7; no clear D. The CDR3 has 13 amino acids. The V end was cut by 1 base, the J end by 6 bases, with 10 bases between. Germline V gives CDR1 SGHVS, CDR2 FNYEAQ.

The chain combines TRBV5-1 with TRBJ2-7; possible D gene TRBD2, 5 bases. CDR3 length: 14 amino acids. V gave up 4 bases and J gave up 3 bases, with 14 bases separating them. Germline V gene data show CDR1 as SGHRS and CDR2 as YFSETQ. DNA of the CDR3: TGCGCCAGCAGCGAAGAGAGGGTTTTCTACGAGCAGTACTTC. Amino acids: CASSEERVFYEQYF.

V gene TRBV7-9 combines with J gene TRBJ2-7; D possibly uses TRBD1 or TRBD2 (5 bases each). The CDR3 has 12 residues. Germline CDR1 SEHNR, CDR2 FQNEAQ (reference sequence). Trimming took off 1 base at V and 6 bases at J, with 7 bases between the two ends. CDR3 sequence reads: CASSLGGSEQYF. The CDR3 DNA is TGTGCCAGCAGCTTAGGGGGGAGCGAGCAGTACTTC.

The V call is TRBV4-1, the J call TRBJ2-2; 7 bases are a match to TRBD1. The V and J ends lost 1 base and 5 bases, in that order; junction bases with no gene match: 4. CDR1 is MGHRA, CDR2 YSYEKL, per germline. The length of the CDR3 is 15 residues. CDR3 residues: CASSQVGDSTGELFF. The CDR3 region has the DNA TGCGCCAGCAGCCAAGTTGGGGACAGTACCGGGGAGCTGTTTTTT.

This clone was detected only a few times. V and J are TRBV7-2 and TRBJ2-3; D not certain. The germline V gene has CDR1 SGHTA and CDR2 FQGNSA. CDR3 length: 14 residues. V lost 2 bases and J lost 0, with 6 bases in between. CDR3 amino acids: CASSLWGSTDTQYF. The CDR3 DNA is TGTGCCAGCAGCTTATGGGGAAGCACAGATACGCAGTATTTT.

V is TRBV28 and J is TRBJ1-1; D call uncertain. CDR1 and CDR2 (germline): MDHEN, SYDVKM. Trimming left V 3 bases short and J 0 bases short, with 5 bases between. The CDR3 has 13 residues. The CDR3 protein is CASSLVLNTEAFF. The CDR3 DNA reads TGTGCCAGCAGTTTGGTGTTGAACACTGAAGCTTTCTTT. The variable domain in full, with the rest retrieved from reference TRBV28 and TRBJ1-1, is DVKVTQSSRYLVKRTGEKVFLECVQDMDHENMFWYRQDPGLGLRLIYFSYDVKMKEKGDIPEGYSVSREKKERFSLILESASTNQTSMYLCASSLVLNTEAFFGQGTRLTVV.

This chain links TRBV7-2 with TRBJ2-7, with D hard to call. This CDR3 contains 15 residues. Germline CDR1 SGHTA, CDR2 FQGNSA. Trimming cost V 5 bases and J 0 bases, with 14 bases left between them. Written as DNA, the CDR3 is TGTGCCAGCAGCCCAAACACTCCGCTCTCCTACGAGCAGTACTTC. Encoded protein: CASSPNTPLSYEQYF. The variable domain in full, with the rest retrieved from reference TRBV7-2 and TRBJ2-7, is GAGVSQSPSNKVTEKGKDVELRCDPISGHTALYWYRQSLGQGLEFLIYFQGNSAPDKSGLPSDRFSAERTGGSVSTLTIQRTQQEDSAVYLCASSPNTPLSYEQYFGPGTRLTVT.

This sequence joins TRBV7-7 and TRBJ2-1, with TRBD2 as a possible D gene (5 bases). The CDR3 length is 16 residues. CDR1 and CDR2 (germline): SSHAT, FNYEAQ (reference sequence). The V end was cut by 2 bases, the J end by 3 bases, with 14 bases between. The CDR3 sequence: CASSLSRRVGYNEQFF. For the CDR3, the DNA is TGTGCCAGCAGCTTATCCCGGCGGGTCGGCTACAATGAGCAGTTCTTC.

The rearrangement joins TRBV15 to TRBJ1-6, with D hard to call. Per germline, CDR1 LNHNV and CDR2 YYDKDF (reference sequence). V lost 3 bases to trimming and J lost 7 bases, with 16 bases between them. CDR3 size: 16 residues. CDR3: CATSRLEGLTNSPLHF. The CDR3 DNA reads as TGTGCCACCAGCAGGTTAGAGGGCCTTACCAATTCACCCCTCCACTTT.

This chain links TRBV7-9 with TRBJ2-1; D is unclear. Germline V gives CDR1 SEHNR, CDR2 FQNEAQ (reference sequence). The CDR3 runs to 14 residues. Trimming stripped 5 bases from V and 3 bases from J, with 11 bases between. CDR3 amino acids: CASSDSRNYNEQFF. The CDR3, as DNA: TGTGCCAGCAGCGATTCCCGGAACTACAATGAGCAGTTCTTC.

The chain joins TRBV9 to TRBJ2-3, with 8 bases lining up with TRBD2. The germline V gene encodes CDR1 SGDLS and CDR2 YYNGEE. This CDR3 region has 16 residues. Trimming at V came to 4 bases and at J to 6 bases, leaving 13 bases not matched to a gene. The CDR3 loop reads CASSPVAGNSADTQYF. The CDR3 nucleotides read TGTGCCAGCAGCCCAGTAGCGGGAAACTCGGCGGATACGCAGTATTTT.

The chain is built from TRBV4-1 and TRBJ1-4, with D possibly TRBD1 on 6 matching bases. This CDR3 region has 17 residues. Germline CDR1 reads MGHRA; CDR2 reads YSYEKL. Between the trimmed V and J ends, which lost 1 base and 3 bases, there was a span of 15 bases. The CDR3 DNA is TGCGCCAGCAGCCAAGGAACTACAGGGTCATCTAATGAAAAACTGTTTTTT. It specifies CASSQGTTGSSNEKLFF.

This chain links TRBV2 with TRBJ2-5; a weak D match, TRBD2 (6 bases). In germline, CDR1 is SNHLY, CDR2 FYNNEI. V was trimmed by 6 bases and J by 0 bases, leaving 14 bases between them. The CDR3 covers 15 residues. CDR3 loop: CASRRTNQYQETQYF. CDR3 DNA: TGTGCCAGCAGGAGGACTAATCAGTACCAAGAGACCCAGTACTTC.

The CDR3 is CASKGRGGNNEQFF. DNA for the CDR3: TGTGCCAGCAAAGGACGTGGGGGGAACAATGAGCAGTTCTTC. The chain uses TRBV2 and TRBJ2-1, with D possibly TRBD2 on 6 matching bases. The CDR3 contains 14 residues. Trimming shortened V by 7 bases and J by 5 bases, and 15 bases separated the two germline ends. CDR1 is SNHLY and CDR2 is FYNNEI in the germline V gene.

V is TRBV30 and J is TRBJ2-5; TRBD2 is a possible D gene (6 bases). Trimming cost V 0 bases and J 5 bases, with 19 bases left between them. Germline V gene data show CDR1 as GTSNPN and CDR2 as SVGIG (reference sequence). The CDR3 is 16 amino acids. The CDR3 sequence is CAWSVYGTRRRETQYF. CDR3 sequence (DNA): TGTGCCTGGAGTGTCTACGGGACTCGGCGCAGGGAGACCCAGTACTTC. The full variable domain, with the rest looked up from reference TRBV30 and TRBJ2-5, is SQTIHQWPATLVQPVGSPLSLECTVEGTSNPNLYWYRQAAGRGLQLLFYSVGIGQISSEVPQNLSASRPQDRQFILSSKKLLLSDSGFYLCAWSVYGTRRRETQYFGPGTRLLVL.